A single sample is the source of the 8 T cell receptor beta chains below, sequenced in a study of technical replicates of blood from several donors. The data were produced by immunoSEQ multiplex PCR, yet TCRdb's version contains in-frame clones alone and is incomplete. Found here are tens of thousands of clones, roughly 90% of them singletons; the top ten hold about 0.25%. Sequencing was done on a sample of T cells isolated from PBMCs. These receptors were taken from a human donor in good health.

V gene TRBV11-2 combines with J gene TRBJ2-5; 8 bases align to TRBD2. The CDR3 sequence is 19 residues long. From germline, CDR1 is SGHAT and CDR2 FQNNGV. With 1 base clipped from V and 2 bases from J, the junction kept 15 bases outside the gene matches. Here the CDR3 DNA reads TGTGCCAGCAGCTTAGCACCCGGGGGGAGTAGCGGGACACAAGAGACCCAGTACTTC. As protein: CASSLAPGGSSGTQETQYF. Complete variable domain (other parts from reference TRBV11-2 and TRBJ2-5): EAGVAQSPRYKIIEKRQSVAFWCNPISGHATLYWYQQILGQGPKLLIQFQNNGVVDDSQLPKDRFSAERLKGVDSTLKIQPAKLEDSAVYLCASSLAPGGSSGTQETQYFGPGTRLLVL.

The V call is TRBV18, the J call TRBJ1-2; possible D gene TRBD1, 5 bases. The CDR3 has 14 amino acids. The germline gives CDR1 KGHSH, CDR2 LQKENI. V lost 3 bases to trimming and J lost 6 bases, with 14 bases between them. The CDR3 protein is CASSPDAGINGYTF. The CDR3, as DNA: TGTGCCAGCTCACCTGATGCAGGGATAAATGGCTACACCTTC.

This sequence joins TRBV5-1 and TRBJ2-7, with 8 bases that match TRBD2. The CDR3 is 16 residues long. V trimming: 2 bases; J trimming: 0 bases; junction bases outside the gene matches: 7. Germline CDR1 is SGHRS and CDR2 is YFSETQ. This CDR3 is CASSFGASGPSYEQYF. The DNA of the CDR3 is TGCGCCAGCAGCTTTGGAGCTAGCGGGCCCTCCTACGAGCAGTACTTC.

The rearrangement joins TRBV20-1 to TRBJ1-1; no firm D call. Germline V gives CDR1 DFQATT, CDR2 SNEGSKA (reference sequence). The CDR3 is made up of 11 amino acids. The V and J ends lost 3 bases and 5 bases respectively, with 7 bases between them. The chain's CDR3 is CSARPRTEAFF. The CDR3, as DNA: TGCAGTGCTAGGCCCAGGACTGAAGCTTTCTTT.

This chain uses TRBV7-3 with TRBJ2-1; TRBD2 matches 13 bases. The CDR3 is 14 residues long. V lost 5 bases, J lost 8 bases, and 3 bases stayed unmatched. The germline CDR1 and CDR2 sequences are SGHTA and FQGTGA. CDR3 loop: CASSTSGGAHEQFF. Written as DNA, the CDR3 is TGTGCCAGCAGCACTAGCGGGGGGGCCCATGAGCAGTTCTTC. Combining the CDR3 with reference TRBV7-3 and TRBJ2-1 gives the whole variable domain GAGVSQTPSNKVTEKGKYVELRCDPISGHTALYWYRQSLGQGPEFLIYFQGTGAADDSGLPNDRFFAVRPEGSVSTLKIQRTERGDSAVYLCASSTSGGAHEQFFGPGTRLTVL.

The V gene is TRBV9, the J gene TRBJ1-2; TRBD1 is a possible D gene (6 bases). This CDR3 spans 12 amino acids. V was clipped by 5 bases and J by 7 bases, with 12 bases between them. CDR1 and CDR2 from the germline V gene are SGDLS and YYNGEE. CDR3 nucleotide sequence: TGTGCCAGCAGTAGGGGGGGAGGTGGCTACACCTTC. Protein: CASSRGGGGYTF.

The chain is built from TRBV4-2 and TRBJ2-7, with D maybe TRBD1 (6 bases). The V gene lost 4 bases and the J gene lost 0 bases, with 10 bases spanning the gap. The germline V gene encodes CDR1 LGHNA and CDR2 YNFKEQ. This CDR3 contains 14 residues. CDR3 bases: TGTGCCAGCAGCCCCAGACAGGACTCCTACGAGCAGTACTTC. Translated: CASSPRQDSYEQYF.

The genes are TRBV2 and TRBJ2-2; 7 bases align to TRBD1. The CDR3 length is 17 residues. Germline CDR1 and CDR2: SNHLY and FYNNEI. V shed 8 bases, J shed 5 bases, and the junction held 17 bases outside the gene matches. CDR3 coding DNA: TGTGCCAGCTCGACCCCCCGGACAGGAGGTGGGACCGGGGAGCTGTTTTTT. Its protein product is CASSTPRTGGGTGELFF. Full variable domain (missing parts from reference TRBV2 and TRBJ2-2): EPEVTQTPSHQVTQMGQEVILRCVPISNHLYFYWYRQILGQKVEFLVSFYNNEISEKSEIFDDQFSVERPDGSNFTLKIRSTKLEDSAMYFCASSTPRTGGGTGELFFGEGSRLTVL.